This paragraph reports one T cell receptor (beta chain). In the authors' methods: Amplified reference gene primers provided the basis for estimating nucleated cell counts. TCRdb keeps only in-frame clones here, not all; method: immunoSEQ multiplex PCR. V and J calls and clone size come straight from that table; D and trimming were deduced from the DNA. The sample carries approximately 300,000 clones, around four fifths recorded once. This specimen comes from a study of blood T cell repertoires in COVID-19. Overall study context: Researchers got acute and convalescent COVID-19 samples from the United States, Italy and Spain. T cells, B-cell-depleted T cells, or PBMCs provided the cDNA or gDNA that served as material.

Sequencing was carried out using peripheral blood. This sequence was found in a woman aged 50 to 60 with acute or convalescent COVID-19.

This CDR3 is CAWNPVNSPLHF. CDR3 DNA sequence: TGTGCCTGGAACCCGGTTAATTCACCCCTCCACTTT. The chain combines TRBV30 with TRBJ1-6; D is ambiguous. With 4 bases removed from V and 6 bases from J, the gap between germline ends came to 7 bases. The CDR3 sequence is 12 residues long. Germline CDR1 and CDR2: GTSNPN and SVGIG (reference sequence).